This T cell receptor (beta chain) was documented in a study of cytomegalovirus exposure and HLA in healthy donors. Study-wide results and caveats: In a later analysis, V- and J-gene trimming of beta chains associated with a DCLRE1C missense variant, replicated independently. Reports indicate that TCR beta sequences accurately predicted the HLA-A and HLA-B alleles of most subjects.

Regarding this clone: Its antigen is currently unknown.

The V end was cut by 9 bases, the J end by 5 bases, with 14 bases between. The CDR3 extends over 12 amino acids. Germline V gene data show CDR1 as SGHDT and CDR2 as YYEEEE. Primers: 60 Vbeta forward and 13 Jbeta reverse. Clones were read by immunoSEQ multiplex PCR, and TCRdb kept only the in-frame ones, dropping some. The table shows fewer than 200,000 clones, with 70% to 90% occurring only once. Specimen: PBMCs. The J gene is TRBJ2-5, the V gene TRBV5-6; the D gene is possibly TRBD1 (5 bases). This clonotype was sampled from a woman in her thirties in good health and CMV-seronegative. CDR3 nucleotide sequence: TGTGCCACCGCGCGTGGGGCTGAGACCCAGTACTTC. Translation: CATARGAETQYF.